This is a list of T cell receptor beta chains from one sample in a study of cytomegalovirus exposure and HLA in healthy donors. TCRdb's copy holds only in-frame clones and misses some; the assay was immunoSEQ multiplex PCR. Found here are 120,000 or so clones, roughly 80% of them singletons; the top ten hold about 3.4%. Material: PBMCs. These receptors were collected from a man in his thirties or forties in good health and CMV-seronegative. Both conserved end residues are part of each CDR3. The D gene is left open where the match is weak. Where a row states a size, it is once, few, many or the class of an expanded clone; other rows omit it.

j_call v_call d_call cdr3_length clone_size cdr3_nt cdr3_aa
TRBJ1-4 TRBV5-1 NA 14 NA TGCGCCAGCAGTAGACAGGAAACTAATGAAAAACTGTTTTTT CASSRQETNEKLFF
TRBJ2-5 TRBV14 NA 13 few TGTGCCAGCAGCCAAGGGACACAAGAGACCCAGTACTTC CASSQGTQETQYF
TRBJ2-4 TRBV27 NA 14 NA TGTGCCAGCAGTCCACGACTGACCAAAAACATTCAGTACTTC CASSPRLTKNIQYF
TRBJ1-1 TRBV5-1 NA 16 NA TGCGCCAGCAGCTTGGATCAAAGCAGGCCTAACACTGAAGCTTTCTTT CASSLDQSRPNTEAFF
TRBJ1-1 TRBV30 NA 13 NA TGTGCCTGGAGGAAGGGGGTGAACACTGAAGCTTTCTTT CAWRKGVNTEAFF
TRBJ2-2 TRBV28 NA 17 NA TGTGCCAGCAGTCCACCCTCCGGACTTCGGGGCACCGGGGAGCTGTTTTTT CASSPPSGLRGTGELFF
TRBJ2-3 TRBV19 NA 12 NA TGTGCCAGTAGTACCCTCACAGATACGCAGTATTTT CASSTLTDTQYF
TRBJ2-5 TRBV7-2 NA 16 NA TGTGCCAGCAGCTCCTGGTCGGGACAAACCCAAGAGACCCAGTACTTC CASSSWSGQTQETQYF
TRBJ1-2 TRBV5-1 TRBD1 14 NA TGCGCCAGCAGCTTGGACAGGGGAAACTATGGCTACACCTTC CASSLDRGNYGYTF
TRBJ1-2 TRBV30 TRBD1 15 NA TGTGCCTGGAGTGGGGGACAGGGAGGTAACTATGGCTACACCTTC CAWSGGQGGNYGYTF
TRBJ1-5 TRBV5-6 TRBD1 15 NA TGTGCCAGCGGCCCCGGGTTGACAGGGGAGGTGCCCCAGCATTTT CASGPGLTGEVPQHF
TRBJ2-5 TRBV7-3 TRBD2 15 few TGTGCCAGCAGCCGACTAGCGGGGTATCAAGAGACCCAGTACTTC CASSRLAGYQETQYF
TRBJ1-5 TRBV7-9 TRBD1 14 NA TGTGCCAGCAGCCTGACAGGGAGCAATCAGCCCCAGCATTTT CASSLTGSNQPQHF
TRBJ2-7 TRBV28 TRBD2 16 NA TGTGCCAGCAGACTTACCGGGACTAGCGGGTCTTACGAGCAGTACTTC CASRLTGTSGSYEQYF
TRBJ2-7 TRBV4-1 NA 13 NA TGCGCCAGCAGCCAAAATCGAGGGTACGAGCAGTACTTC CASSQNRGYEQYF
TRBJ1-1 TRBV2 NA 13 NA TGTGCCAGCAGTGAAGGAGGGGGTACTGAAGCTTTCTTT CASSEGGGTEAFF
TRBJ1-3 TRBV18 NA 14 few TGTGCCAGCTCAACAGGAGATTCTGGAAACACCATATATTTT CASSTGDSGNTIYF
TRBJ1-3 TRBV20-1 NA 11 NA TGCAGTGCTAGCTCGCCGGACACCATATATTTT CSASSPDTIYF
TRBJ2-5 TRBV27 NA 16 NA TGTGCCAGCAGTTTAATAAGGACTATGGGCCCGGAGACCCAGTACTTC CASSLIRTMGPETQYF
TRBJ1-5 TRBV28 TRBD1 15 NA TGTGCCAGCAGCCCCGGGACAGATAGCAATCAGCCCCAGCATTTT CASSPGTDSNQPQHF
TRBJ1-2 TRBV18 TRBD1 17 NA TGTGCCAGCTCACCACTCACGGGGGTGGACAGGGAAAATGGCTACACCTTC CASSPLTGVDRENGYTF
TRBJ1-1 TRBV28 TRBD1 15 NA TGTGCCAGCAGTTTATACCGGACAGGGGGAACTGAAGCTTTCTTT CASSLYRTGGTEAFF
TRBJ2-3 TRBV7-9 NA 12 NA TGTGCCAGCAGGGCTTACACAGATACGCAGTATTTT CASRAYTDTQYF
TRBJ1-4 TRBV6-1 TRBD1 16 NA TGTGCCAGCAGTGATGGACAGGGCTCTCAGAATGAAAAACTGTTTTTT CASSDGQGSQNEKLFF